Presented here are 23 T cell receptor beta chains from one specimen sequenced in a study of beta chain features in type 1 diabetes. Every bit of the isolated RNA underwent reverse transcription, so sequencing read expressed TCRB transcripts. The repertoire was sequenced with immunoSEQ multiplex PCR; TCRdb's copy has only in-frame clones and lacks some. The data hold 350,000 to 450,000 clones, with around 16% observed a single time. Sequencing was done on a sample of naive CD4+ T cells from blood. The receptors stem from a young woman in good health.

This clone was detected a few times. The V and J genes are TRBV5-6 and TRBJ2-5; no definite D call. Germline V gene sequence: CDR1 SGHDT, CDR2 YYEEEE. CDR3 length: 14 residues. V was pared by 2 bases and J by 7 bases, with 15 bases between. CDR3 in DNA: TGTGCCAGCAGCTTTTTTGCGGCGGCCTGGACCCAGTACTTC. Translation gives CASSFFAAAWTQYF.

V usage is TRBV6-5 and J usage is TRBJ2-7; 12 bases agree with TRBD1. CDR3 size: 15 residues. Germline lookup yields CDR1 MNHEY and CDR2 SVGAGI. Trimming cost V 4 bases and J 3 bases; bases outside gene matches: 4. CDR3 amino acids: CASSSGQGANYEQYF. CDR3 DNA sequence: TGTGCCAGCAGTTCGGGACAGGGGGCGAACTACGAGCAGTACTTC.

This chain connects TRBV28 to TRBJ2-7, with 9 bases fitting TRBD2. Per the germline V gene, CDR1 is MDHEN and CDR2 is SYDVKM. The CDR3 length is 15 residues. V lost 2 bases, J lost 3 bases, and 5 bases stayed unmatched. The CDR3 bases are TGTGCCAGCAGTTTAGGTGCGGGAGGGAACTACGAGCAGTACTTC. Its protein product is CASSLGAGGNYEQYF. The whole variable domain, filled in from reference TRBV28 and TRBJ2-7, reads DVKVTQSSRYLVKRTGEKVFLECVQDMDHENMFWYRQDPGLGLRLIYFSYDVKMKEKGDIPEGYSVSREKKERFSLILESASTNQTSMYLCASSLGAGGNYEQYFGPGTRLTVT.

This rearrangement joins TRBV7-9 to TRBJ2-5; 7 nucleotides align to TRBD2. Germline CDR1 is SEHNR and CDR2 is FQNEAQ (reference sequence). Trimming at V came to 0 bases and at J to 1 base, leaving 5 bases not matched to a gene. The CDR3 consists of 16 residues. The CDR3 bases are TGTGCCAGCAGCTTAGCTTTCGGGGGGACCCAAGAGACCCAGTACTTC. It yields the protein CASSLAFGGTQETQYF.

The chain has TRBV6-5 and TRBJ2-3; D uncertain. The germline V and J ends were trimmed by 0 bases and 1 base, with 8 bases remaining between them. Germline V gene sequence: CDR1 MNHEY, CDR2 SVGAGI. This CDR3 has 15 residues. The CDR3 nucleotides read TGTGCCAGCAGTTACTCCACAGCCGGCACAGATACGCAGTATTTT. It codes for CASSYSTAGTDTQYF.

The chain couples TRBV4-1 to TRBJ2-5, with D perhaps TRBD1 (5 bases). Germline V gene data show CDR1 as MGHRA and CDR2 as YSYEKL. The CDR3 length is 15 residues. Trimming took 0 bases from V and 2 from J, leaving 10 bases between them. CDR3 loop: CASSQDRTPQETQYF. The CDR3 DNA reads TGCGCCAGCAGCCAAGATCGGACACCACAAGAGACCCAGTACTTC.

The chain joins TRBV7-2 to TRBJ1-2; 7 nucleotides match TRBD1. The CDR3 has 17 amino acids. From germline, CDR1 is SGHTA and CDR2 FQGNSA. Trimming at V came to 6 bases and at J to 0 bases, leaving 13 bases not matched to a gene. CDR3 in DNA: TGTGCCAGCAGTGGGGGTTGGAGAGACAGGGCTAACTATGGCTACACCTTC. Protein sequence: CASSGGWRDRANYGYTF. Full variable domain (outside the CDR3, taken from reference TRBV7-2 and TRBJ1-2): GAGVSQSPSNKVTEKGKDVELRCDPISGHTALYWYRQSLGQGLEFLIYFQGNSAPDKSGLPSDRFSAERTGGSVSTLTIQRTQQEDSAVYLCASSGGWRDRANYGYTFGSGTRLTVV.

This clone was counted only a few times. This chain links TRBV6-1 with TRBJ2-1; 8 positions agree with TRBD2. The junction had 16 bases not matched to a gene; V was cut back by 4 bases and J by 8 bases. CDR1 and CDR2 (germline): MNHNS, SASEGT. This CDR3 has 17 amino acids. This chain's CDR3 is CASSVRTSRTKGYEQFF. The DNA for the CDR3 is TGTGCCAGCAGTGTCCGGACTAGCCGAACTAAGGGCTATGAGCAGTTCTTC.

The V and J genes are TRBV29-1 and TRBJ1-2; TRBD1 matches at 11 bases. CDR3 length equals 14 residues. Germline V gives CDR1 SQVTM, CDR2 ANQGSEA. The V and J ends lost 3 bases and 4 bases, in that order; junction bases with no gene match: 4. The CDR3 bases are TGCAGCGTTGAGGACAGGGGGCTGGTCTATGGCTACACCTTC. It yields the protein CSVEDRGLVYGYTF.

The chain recombines TRBV5-1 with TRBJ2-7, with TRBD2 matching 8 bases. The CDR3 runs to 13 residues. V gave up 2 bases and J gave up 6 bases; unmatched junction bases: 4. CDR1 and CDR2 (germline): SGHRS, YFSETQ. CDR3 in DNA: TGCGCCAGCAGCTTTGGACTAGCCGGCGAGCAGTACTTC. Protein: CASSFGLAGEQYF.

This clone was picked up a small number of times. The rearrangement joins TRBV6-5 to TRBJ2-7; maybe TRBD1 (7 bases). The CDR3 totals 13 residues. Per germline, CDR1 MNHEY and CDR2 SVGAGI. Deletions cut 6 bases from V and 6 bases from J, with 15 bases between. The CDR3 DNA sequence: TGTGCCAGCAGCCGGGAGACAGGGTCCGAGCAGTACTTC. This sequence encodes CASSRETGSEQYF.

This clone was detected only a few times. The CDR3 DNA follows: TGTGCCAGCAGTTTCCCGCGGGACCGCGACTATGGCTACACCTTC. Protein: CASSFPRDRDYGYTF. The chain combines TRBV6-6 with TRBJ1-2; TRBD1 might be the D (5 bases). The CDR3 totals 15 residues. V lost 4 bases, J lost 3 bases, and 15 bases lay in between. Looked up from germline, CDR1 is MNHNY and CDR2 is SVGAGI (reference sequence).

This clone was seen more than once but under ten times. The chain uses TRBV7-2 and TRBJ2-3, with 7 nucleotides matching TRBD2. With 1 base clipped from V and 8 bases from J, the junction kept 9 bases outside the gene matches. The CDR3 totals 15 residues. Per the germline V gene, CDR1 is SGHTA and CDR2 is FQGNSA. The CDR3 spells CASSLGGGRAGTQYF. CDR3 bases: TGTGCCAGCAGCTTAGGAGGTGGGAGGGCTGGTACGCAGTATTTT.

This clone was seen a handful of times. The chain uses TRBV4-1 and TRBJ1-5, with D hard to call. CDR3 length: 14 residues. Germline loops: CDR1 MGHRA, CDR2 YSYEKL. Trimming took 2 bases from V and 0 from J, leaving 5 bases between them. CDR3 loop: CASSQSDSNQPQHF. CDR3 in DNA: TGCGCCAGCAGCCAAAGCGATAGCAATCAGCCCCAGCATTTT.

The chain joins TRBV14 to TRBJ2-3, with 9 nucleotides matching TRBD2. V shed 1 base and J 3 bases; nucleotides not matched to a gene: 5. The CDR3 has 16 amino acids. Germline CDR1 is SGHDN and CDR2 is FVKESK. The DNA for the CDR3 is TGTGCCAGCAGCCAAGCTCTAGCGGGACGGACAGATACGCAGTATTTT. Protein: CASSQALAGRTDTQYF.

The chain uses TRBV6-1 and TRBJ2-3; D possibly corresponds to TRBD1 (5 bases). CDR3 length equals 14 residues. The V gene's germline CDR1 is MNHNS and CDR2 SASEGT. Between the trimmed V and J ends, which lost 6 bases and 10 bases, there was a span of 20 bases. CDR3 protein: CASSSGILRVAQYF. In DNA form, the CDR3 reads TGTGCCAGCAGCAGTGGGATCCTCAGGGTAGCGCAGTATTTT.

This chain connects TRBV5-1 to TRBJ2-1; 11 nucleotides align to TRBD2. The CDR3 covers 13 residues. Germline V gene sequence: CDR1 SGHRS, CDR2 YFSETQ. The V gene end was trimmed by 3 bases and the J gene end by 12 bases; junction bases not matched to a gene: 5. CDR3 residues: CASSSLAGVRQFF. The CDR3 DNA reads as TGCGCCAGCAGCTCACTAGCGGGAGTAAGGCAGTTCTTC.

The rearrangement joins TRBV6-1 to TRBJ2-7, with a tentative D call TRBD2 (6 bases). The CDR3 contains 15 residues. V was cut by 10 bases and J by 3 bases, with 22 bases left in between. Germline lookup yields CDR1 MNHNS and CDR2 SASEGT. Here the CDR3 reads CATRSRLGGNYEQYF. CDR3 nucleotides: TGTGCCACCAGAAGTAGACTAGGAGGAAACTACGAGCAGTACTTC.

This chain connects TRBV9 to TRBJ2-1; D possibly corresponds to TRBD2 (6 bases). CDR1 is SGDLS, CDR2 YYNGEE, per germline. V lost 4 bases and J lost 5, with 16 bases in between. The CDR3 covers 15 residues. CDR3 coding DNA: TGTGCCAGCAGCCCCCGGGACTTCCCAGACAATGAGCAGTTCTTC. Amino acid sequence: CASSPRDFPDNEQFF. Full variable domain (remainder filled in from reference TRBV9 and TRBJ2-1): DSGVTQTPKHLITATGQRVTLRCSPRSGDLSVYWYQQSLDQGLQFLIQYYNGEERAKGNILERFSAQQFPDLHSELNLSSLELGDSALYFCASSPRDFPDNEQFFGPGTRLTVL.

This clone has only a few counts. V usage is TRBV4-2 and J usage is TRBJ2-1, with 11 bases that match TRBD2. V lost 1 base, J lost 5 bases, and 7 bases stayed unmatched. The CDR3 is 17 amino acids. The germline V gene encodes CDR1 LGHNA and CDR2 YNFKEQ. CDR3 region: CASSQVGGTSGNNEQFF. In DNA, the CDR3 is TGTGCCAGCAGCCAAGTGGGCGGGACTAGCGGAAACAATGAGCAGTTCTTC.

The genes are TRBV4-3 and TRBJ2-7, with a tentative D call TRBD2 (5 bases). The ends were cut back, 4 bases at V and 5 bases at J, with 6 bases in the middle. CDR3 length: 11 residues. The germline V gene encodes CDR1 LGHNA and CDR2 YSLEER. Here the CDR3 DNA reads TGCGCCAGCAGCCTCGGGGACGAGCAGTACTTC. Its protein is CASSLGDEQYF.

This clone has only a few counts. The V gene is TRBV28, the J gene TRBJ2-7; 10 positions match TRBD1. This CDR3 is 17 amino acids long. The germline gives CDR1 MDHEN, CDR2 SYDVKM. The ends lost 4 bases at V and 4 bases at J; junction bases unmatched: 13. The CDR3 nucleotides are TGTGCCAGCAGTTCCCTAGGACAGGGGGTCAGGGGATACGAGCAGTACTTC. Protein sequence: CASSSLGQGVRGYEQYF.

The V call is TRBV9, the J call TRBJ2-3, with 13 bases identical to TRBD2. The V gene end was trimmed by 4 bases and the J gene end by 2 bases; junction bases not matched to a gene: 4. The CDR3 consists of 16 residues. Germline CDR1 and CDR2: SGDLS and YYNGEE. This chain's CDR3 is CASSSGLAGDTDTQYF. The CDR3 bases are TGTGCCAGCAGCTCCGGACTAGCGGGAGACACAGATACGCAGTATTTT.